These 11 T cell receptor beta chains were all obtained from the same sample, sequenced in a study of cytomegalovirus exposure and HLA in healthy donors. The PCR made use of 60 Vbeta and 13 Jbeta primers. TCRdb's copy holds only in-frame clones and misses some; the assay was immunoSEQ multiplex PCR. The sample consists of approximately 120,000 clones, 80% to 85% of them appearing once. Source material: PBMCs. These receptors were taken from a woman aged 25 to 39 in good health and CMV-seronegative.

The V and J genes are TRBV28 and TRBJ2-5; the D gene is possibly TRBD1 (7 bases). The CDR3 is 16 amino acids. The ends were cut back, 1 base at V and 5 bases at J, with 17 bases in the middle. The germline gives CDR1 MDHEN, CDR2 SYDVKM. The CDR3 nucleotides are TGTGCCAGCAGTTTATCGGCGGGACAGAAGTCGGAGACCCAGTACTTC. It translates to CASSLSAGQKSETQYF.

The genes are TRBV18 and TRBJ2-5, with a tentative D call TRBD1 (6 bases). Trimming removed 2 bases at V and 5 bases at J, with 12 bases between. This CDR3 contains 14 residues. The V gene's germline CDR1 is KGHSH and CDR2 LQKENI. The DNA for the CDR3 is TGTGCCAGCTCACCAGGGGGCCAAGGGGAGACCCAGTACTTC. As protein: CASSPGGQGETQYF. The full variable domain, rest sourced from reference TRBV18 and TRBJ2-5, is NAGVMQNPRHLVRRRGQEARLRCSPMKGHSHVYWYRQLPEEGLKFMVYLQKENIIDESGMPKERFSAEFPKEGPSILRIQQVVRGDSAAYFCASSPGGQGETQYFGPGTRLLVL.

The gene calls are TRBV5-1 and TRBJ2-2; the D is unclear. From germline, CDR1 is SGHRS and CDR2 YFSETQ. The CDR3 sequence is 13 residues long. The V gene lost 2 bases and the J gene lost 3 bases, with 5 bases spanning the gap. As DNA, the CDR3 is TGCGCCAGCAGCTTTCCTGACACCGGGGAGCTGTTTTTT. Translated, it gives CASSFPDTGELFF.

This chain connects TRBV5-1 to TRBJ2-7, with no clear D. The CDR3 runs to 12 residues. In germline, CDR1 is SGHRS, CDR2 YFSETQ. V lost 3 bases to trimming and J lost 4 bases, with 8 bases between them. CDR3: CASSSTVYEQYF. CDR3 sequence (DNA): TGCGCCAGCAGCTCAACAGTATACGAGCAGTACTTC.

The chain is built from TRBV4-2 and TRBJ2-3; TRBD1 aligns across 9 bases. The CDR3 extends over 16 amino acids. Germline assignment: CDR1 LGHNA and CDR2 YNFKEQ. V shed 3 bases and J 4 bases; nucleotides not matched to a gene: 8. DNA for the CDR3: TGTGCCAGCAGCCAGAACAGGGGGCAGGGGCCAGATACGCAGTATTTT. This codes for CASSQNRGQGPDTQYF.

This clone showed up just a few times. CDR3 DNA: TGTGCCAGCAGCCAAGGGACGAGGGACTACTACGAGCAGTACTTC. It yields the protein CASSQGTRDYYEQYF. The chain is built from TRBV14 and TRBJ2-7, with 7 bases matching TRBD2. Losses at the gene ends were 1 base for V and 3 bases for J; bases not matched to a gene: 6. Germline V CDR1 and CDR2: SGHDN, FVKESK. The length of the CDR3 is 15 residues.

The chain uses TRBV15 and TRBJ2-3; D is unclear. Trimming took off 8 bases at V and 3 bases at J, with 15 bases between the two ends. CDR3 length: 14 amino acids. The germline V gene has CDR1 LNHNV and CDR2 YYDKDF (reference sequence). DNA for the CDR3: TGTGCCACCCAGAGTCTAGTCGAGACAGATACGCAGTATTTT. Translation gives CATQSLVETDTQYF.

The chain links TRBV19 to TRBJ2-1, with 8 nucleotides matching TRBD2. V lost 9 bases, J lost 8 bases, and 12 bases stayed unmatched. From germline, CDR1 is LNHDA and CDR2 SQIVND (reference sequence). This CDR3 contains 14 residues. DNA of the CDR3: TGTGCCAGGGGACCCGGGAGGGCCTCGGATGAGCAGTTCTTC. It encodes CARGPGRASDEQFF.

The J gene is TRBJ1-3, the V gene TRBV7-9; 7 nucleotides agree with TRBD1. The CDR3 is 15 residues long. Per germline, CDR1 SEHNR and CDR2 FQNEAQ (reference sequence). The junction had 6 bases not matched to a gene; V was cut back by 7 bases and J by 0 bases. This chain's CDR3 is CASTRGTDSGNTIYF. The CDR3 DNA is TGTGCCAGCACTCGAGGGACAGACTCTGGAAACACCATATATTTT. The complete variable domain, with remaining parts taken from reference TRBV7-9 and TRBJ1-3, reads DTGVSQNPRHKITKRGQNVTFRCDPISEHNRLYWYRQTLGQGPEFLTYFQNEAQLEKSRLLSDRFSAERPKGSFSTLEIQRTEQGDSAMYLCASTRGTDSGNTIYFGEGSWLTVV.

The genes are TRBV7-9 and TRBJ1-2; 10 bases match TRBD1. In germline, CDR1 is SEHNR, CDR2 FQNEAQ (reference sequence). The CDR3 spans 14 residues. V lost 4 bases and J lost 8; bases outside the gene matches: 7. CDR3: CASSSDRGPRGYTF. DNA of the CDR3: TGTGCCAGCAGCTCCGACAGGGGGCCGCGGGGCTACACCTTC.

The V and J genes are TRBV11-2 and TRBJ1-1; D gene uncertain. V was shortened by 0 bases and J by 5 bases, with 7 bases between the two germline ends. Germline CDR1 SGHAT, CDR2 FQNNGV. The CDR3 has 13 amino acids. CDR3 nucleotides: TGTGCCAGCAGCTTAGAGATCGGGACTGAAGCTTTCTTT. Its translation is CASSLEIGTEAFF.